This TCR beta chain was recorded in a study of blood T cell repertoires in COVID-19. The germline gives CDR1 SGHDT, CDR2 YYEEEE. The CDR3 has 15 residues. V lost 0 bases and J 4 bases, leaving 12 bases between the germline ends. A single count supports this clone. Libraries were prepared by immunoSEQ multiplex PCR; TCRdb keeps only in-frame clonotypes and omits some of them. Counted here are about 250,000 clones, around 84% occurring once; the ten biggest clones make up around a sixth. Sequenced sample: PBMCs or T cells enriched from blood (not recorded which). The receptor comes from a man between 18 and 29 years old who had recovered from COVID-19. V is TRBV5-6 and J is TRBJ2-3, with D tentatively TRBD2 (5 bases). The CDR3 loop reads CASSLVVDGADTQYF. The CDR3 DNA follows: TGTGCCAGCAGCTTGGTTGTAGACGGGGCAGATACGCAGTATTTT.